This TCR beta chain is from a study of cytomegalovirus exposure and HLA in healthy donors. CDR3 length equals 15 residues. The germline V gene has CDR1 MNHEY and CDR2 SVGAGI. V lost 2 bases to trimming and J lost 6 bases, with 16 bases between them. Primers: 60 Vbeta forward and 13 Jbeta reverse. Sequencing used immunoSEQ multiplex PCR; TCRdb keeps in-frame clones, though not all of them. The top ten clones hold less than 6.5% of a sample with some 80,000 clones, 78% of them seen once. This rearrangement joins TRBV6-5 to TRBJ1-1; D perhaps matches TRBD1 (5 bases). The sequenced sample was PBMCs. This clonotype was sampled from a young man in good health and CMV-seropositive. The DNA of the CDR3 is TGTGCCAGCAGTTACGGTACGGGGGAAGTTTCTGAAGCTTTCTTT. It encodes CASSYGTGEVSEAFF.